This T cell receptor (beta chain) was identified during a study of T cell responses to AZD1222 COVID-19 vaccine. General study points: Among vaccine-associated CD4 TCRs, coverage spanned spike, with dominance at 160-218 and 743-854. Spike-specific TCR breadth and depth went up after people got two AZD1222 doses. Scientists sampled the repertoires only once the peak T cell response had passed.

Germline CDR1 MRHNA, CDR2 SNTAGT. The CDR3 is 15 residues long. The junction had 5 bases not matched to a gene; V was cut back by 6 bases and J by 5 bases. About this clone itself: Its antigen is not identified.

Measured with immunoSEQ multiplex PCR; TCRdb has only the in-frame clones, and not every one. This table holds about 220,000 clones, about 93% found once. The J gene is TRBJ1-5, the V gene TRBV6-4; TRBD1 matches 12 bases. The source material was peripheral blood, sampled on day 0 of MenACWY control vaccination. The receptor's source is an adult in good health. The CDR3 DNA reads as TGTGCCAGCAGGCCGGGACAGGGGGCCTATCAGCCCCAGCATTTT. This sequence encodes CASRPGQGAYQPQHF.